This T cell receptor (beta chain) derives from a study of shared clonotypes between healthy human individuals. The CDR3 runs 14 residues. The V gene end was trimmed by 5 bases and the J gene end by 6 bases; junction bases not matched to a gene: 8. In germline, CDR1 is SGDLS, CDR2 YYNGEE. Comment on this clone: The antigen is not known.

On sorted subsets, replicate PCRs used approximately 200 ng DNA, or 30,000 or so T cell genomes. Only in-frame clones appear in the TCRdb table, and some are missing; sequencing was by immunoSEQ multiplex PCR. Counted here are 2 million to 2.5 million clones, 92% occurring once; the ten biggest clones make up about 0.36%. Regarding the study as a whole: Memory subsets generally showed smaller estimated richness than naive subsets did. Non-shared clonotypes had lower generation probabilities than those shared by all four donors. Sharing across several donors was seen in 4.5% to 5.5% of naive CD4 clonotypes.

The rearrangement uses TRBV9 and TRBJ2-1; the match to TRBD1 covers 7 bases. Sequenced sample: naive CD4+ T cells from PBMCs. As to subset: CD45RA+ positively selected. This receptor was taken from a man aged 18-30 years in good health. Some clones in this sample may be carry-over from other donors' samples. CDR3 sequence: CASSYRTGSNEQFF. CDR3 DNA: TGTGCCAGCAGTTACCGGACAGGTTCCAATGAGCAGTTCTTC.